The clone carrying this T cell receptor (beta chain) was seen repeatedly, ten times or more. Antigen unknown. TCRdb called the reads again in MiXCR, with one record for every CDR3 protein. The sample carries some 300,000 distinct CDR3 sequences, around 9.6% recorded once. V lost 4 bases and J lost 5, with 17 bases in between. The V gene's germline CDR1 is SGHNT and CDR2 YENEEA. This CDR3 region has 15 residues. The sample originates from a study of T cell repertoires in cytomegalovirus infection. Study-level information: Indicated by public TCR beta signatures were CMV infection and matching HLA type. Study findings and constraints: HLA-C-restricted CMV clonotypes gave the most frequent clonotype in two of eight donors.

This chain connects TRBV11-3 to TRBJ2-5; no clear D gene. The sequenced sample consisted of PBMCs. The receptor was derived from a human donor in good health (CMV status not recorded). Some clones in this sample may be carry-over from other donors' samples. The DNA for the CDR3 is TGTGCCAGCAGCTACGGATCGGGTATCGGGGAGACCCAGTACTTC. Translated: CASSYGSGIGETQYF.